This TCR beta chain stems from a study of T cell repertoires in Merkel cell carcinoma (dated by TCRdb to 2018 to 2020). For the wider study: Patients who had received intralesional immunotherapy or systemic immune checkpoint blockade prior to the biopsy were excluded. Tetramer sorting, cloning and paired TCR sequencing of expanded tumor-infiltrating lymphocytes were first used to define MCPyV-specific clonotypes. A diagnosis of MCPyV-positive Merkel cell carcinoma and successful in vitro expansion of tumor-infiltrating lymphocytes were required for inclusion.

This clone came up a few times. There is no known antigen for this receptor. No much larger clonotype is one base removed from it; base qualities were not supplied. General study outcomes and caveats: The study did not examine normal tissue biopsies.

Study subjects had biopsy-confirmed Merkel cell carcinoma that was MCPyV-positive, and every subject had positive serum antibodies to T-antigen. About 6 adjacent 10-micron frozen tumor sections were used for genomic DNA extraction without cell sorting or culture. About 5 x 5 x 5 mm of tumor biopsy tissue was frozen in optimal cutting temperature compound. Hematoxylin and eosin scout sections confirmed abundant Merkel cell carcinoma and infiltrating cells in the frozen biopsy. The immunoSEQ assay was used for TRB CDR3 sequencing and data processing of tumor genomic DNA. This is the immuneACCESS table as TCRdb keeps it, with only in-frame sequences that have V and J called. A part of the clones is gone; compared with another copy, unresolved V genes explain less than half, and the rest is unexplained. This sample lists fewer than 15,000 clones; approximately 80% were detected once. Roughly 15% of the sample belongs to the ten largest clones.

The germline V gene yields SGHDT for CDR1 and YYEEEE for CDR2. Trimming takes 4 bases from V and 7 bases from J, and the germline ends sit 15 bases apart. There are 13 amino acids in the CDR3, from cysteine to phenylalanine inclusive. The CDR3 DNA has 39 bases and is translated from base 1. Sequencing was carried out using tumor tissue. This clonotype originated in an adult with Merkel cell carcinoma. The V and J genes are TRBV5-6 and TRBJ2-7; the D gene cannot be resolved reliably. The bases are TGTGCCAGCAGCGCCGGGCCTGAGAAGGAGCAGTACTTC. The translation is CASSAGPEKEQYF.